This record concerns one TCR beta chain sequence. Germline CDR1 and CDR2: MNHEY and SMNVEV (reference sequence). There are 15 residues in the CDR3. Trimming cost V 5 bases and J 2 bases; bases outside gene matches: 5. This sample was taken from a study of control samples from healthy donors and cancer patients. Profiled with immunoSEQ multiplex PCR; TCRdb holds only in-frame clones, not every one. Of some 71,000 clones listed, 87% are singletons. The sample taken for sequencing was PBMCs. J is TRBJ2-1 and V is TRBV27; 8 bases match TRBD1. The clonotype originates from a woman between 45 and 65 years old with head and neck cancer. The CDR3 is CASSPDRGAYNEQFF. In DNA form, the CDR3 reads TGTGCCAGCAGTCCAGACAGGGGAGCCTACAATGAGCAGTTCTTC.